The clone carrying this TCR beta chain has only a few counts. Its specificity is not known. Investigators isolated RNA and reverse transcribed it into cDNA to act as the sequencing template. This table comes from immunoSEQ multiplex PCR, and its TCRdb copy is limited to in-frame clones, with some not included. The sample carries 200,000 to 250,000 clones, about 60% recorded once. This sample was included in a study of CD8+ T cells in alopecia areata. About the study: Patients in the treated group were given tofacitinib by mouth, 5 to 10 mg twice a day.

The CDR3 consists of 14 residues. Trimming pared 0 bases from V and 8 bases from J, leaving 13 bases between. The germline V gene has CDR1 GTSNPN and CDR2 SVGIG (reference sequence). The investigators collected lesional scalp punch biopsies and peripheral blood from alopecia areata patients. Points from the study as a whole: Between patients, shared TCR sequences were less clear than in mice. This was possibly due in part to HLA diversity in the patient population. Normal scalp had lower clonality than lesional scalp, with alopecia totalis/universalis lesions showing this most strongly.

The V and J genes are TRBV30 and TRBJ2-2, with a weak D call TRBD1 (5 bases). This receptor was taken from a human donor with alopecia areata. The input for sequencing was CD4+ T cells sorted from blood, taken at week 0. The CDR3: CAWSVRWAGGELFF. As DNA, the CDR3 is TGTGCCTGGAGTGTTCGATGGGCAGGGGGGGAGCTGTTTTTT. The full variable domain, with the rest looked up from reference TRBV30 and TRBJ2-2, is SQTIHQWPATLVQPVGSPLSLECTVEGTSNPNLYWYRQAAGRGLQLLFYSVGIGQISSEVPQNLSASRPQDRQFILSSKKLLLSDSGFYLCAWSVRWAGGELFFGEGSRLTVL.